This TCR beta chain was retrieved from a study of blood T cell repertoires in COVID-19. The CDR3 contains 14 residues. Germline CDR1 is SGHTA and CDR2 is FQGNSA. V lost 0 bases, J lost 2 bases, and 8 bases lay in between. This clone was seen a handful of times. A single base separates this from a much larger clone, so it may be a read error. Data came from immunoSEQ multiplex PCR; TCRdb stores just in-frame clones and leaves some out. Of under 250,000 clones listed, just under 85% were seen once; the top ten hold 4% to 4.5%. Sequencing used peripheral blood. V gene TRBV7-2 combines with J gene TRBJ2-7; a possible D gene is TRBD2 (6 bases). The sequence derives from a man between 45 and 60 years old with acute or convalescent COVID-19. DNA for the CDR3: TGTGCCAGCAGCTTAGCGGCGGGGCCCTACGAGCAGTACTTC. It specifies CASSLAAGPYEQYF.